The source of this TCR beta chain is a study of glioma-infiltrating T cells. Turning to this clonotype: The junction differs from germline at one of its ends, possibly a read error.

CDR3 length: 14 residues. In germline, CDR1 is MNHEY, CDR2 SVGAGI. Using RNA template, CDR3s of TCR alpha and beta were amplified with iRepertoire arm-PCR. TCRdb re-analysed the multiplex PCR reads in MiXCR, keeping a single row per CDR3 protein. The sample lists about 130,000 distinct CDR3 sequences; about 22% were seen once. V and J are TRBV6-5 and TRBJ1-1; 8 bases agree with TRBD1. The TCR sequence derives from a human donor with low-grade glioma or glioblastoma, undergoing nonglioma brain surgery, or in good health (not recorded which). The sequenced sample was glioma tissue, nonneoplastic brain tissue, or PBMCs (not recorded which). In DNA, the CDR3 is TGTGCCATCAGTTATACAGGGGGAAACACTGAAGCTTTCTTT. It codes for CAISYTGGNTEAFF.